The following is a T cell receptor (beta chain) sequence with its context. Assay: immunoSEQ multiplex PCR; the TCRdb copy retains only in-frame clones and omits some. The sample carries roughly 100,000 clones, less than 90% recorded once. The source of the sample is a study of blood T cell repertoires in COVID-19. Study-level information: Sample material is recorded as cDNA or gDNA derived from T cells, B-cell-depleted T cells, or PBMCs.

The CDR3 contains 12 residues. V lost 5 bases, J lost 6 bases, and 10 bases lay in between. The sample taken for sequencing was peripheral blood. This chain uses TRBV12-3 or TRBV12-4 with TRBJ1-2, with a possible D match to TRBD1 (5 bases). The TCR sequence derives from a man aged 45-65 years with acute or convalescent COVID-19. As DNA, the CDR3 is TGTGCCAGCAGTCTGGGGGGTAATGGCTACACCTTC. As protein: CASSLGGNGYTF.